These T cell receptor beta chains were read from a single sample in a study of post-analysis software for immune sequencing data. TCRdb itself ran the PCR reads through MiXCR, one entry per CDR3 protein. This table has 650,000 to 850,000 distinct CDR3 sequences, around 42% appearing once. Sequencing was performed on blood. The receptors were gathered from a girl aged 5-17 years with multiple sclerosis. CDR3s include the opening cysteine and the closing phenylalanine or tryptophan. Each record gives: V gene, J gene, CDR3 protein.

TRBV7-9,TRBJ2-3,CASSRQGPISTDTQYF
TRBV7-2,TRBJ2-1,CASSLAAVGQFF
TRBV20-1,TRBJ2-3,CSAPLTSTDTQYF
TRBV29-1,TRBJ2-7,CSVGVGFGTDYEQYF
TRBV7-8,TRBJ2-5,CASSFKGLLQETQYF
TRBV6-5,TRBJ1-5,CASSPGTGYNQPQHF
TRBV20-1,TRBJ2-4,CSARGQGELAKNIQYF
TRBV12-3/TRBV12-4,TRBJ2-7,CASSFAVSHYEQYF
TRBV28,NA,CASSSQLTARTYEQYF
TRBV28,TRBJ2-1,CASSILTGGALNEQFF
TRBV4-3,TRBJ1-5,CASSQDLIGGNQPQHF
TRBV27,TRBJ2-3,CASSLRGRDTDTQYF
TRBV6-2/TRBV6-3,TRBJ2-7,CATRQGGSYEQYF
TRBV7-6,TRBJ2-1,CASSLALANNEQFF
TRBV28,TRBJ2-5,CASSRLQGFQETQYF